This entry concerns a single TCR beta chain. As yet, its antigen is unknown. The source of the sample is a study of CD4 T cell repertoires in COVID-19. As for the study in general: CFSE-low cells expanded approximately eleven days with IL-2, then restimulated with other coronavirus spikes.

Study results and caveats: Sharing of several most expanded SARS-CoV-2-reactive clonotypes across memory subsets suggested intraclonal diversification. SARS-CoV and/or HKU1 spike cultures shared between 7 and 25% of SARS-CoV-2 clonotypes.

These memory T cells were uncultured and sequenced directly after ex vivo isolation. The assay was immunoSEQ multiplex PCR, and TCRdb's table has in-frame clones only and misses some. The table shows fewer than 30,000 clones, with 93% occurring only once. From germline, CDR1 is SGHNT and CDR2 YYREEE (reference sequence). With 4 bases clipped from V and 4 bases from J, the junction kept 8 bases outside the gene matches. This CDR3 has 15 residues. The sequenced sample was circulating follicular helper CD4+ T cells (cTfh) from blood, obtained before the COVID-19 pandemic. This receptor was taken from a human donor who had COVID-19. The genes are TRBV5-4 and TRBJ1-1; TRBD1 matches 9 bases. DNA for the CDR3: TGTGCCAGCAGCAGACAGGACAGGGGTGGCACTGAAGCTTTCTTT. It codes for CASSRQDRGGTEAFF.